These 32 T cell receptor beta chains came from one sample sequenced in a study of blood T cell repertoires in COVID-19. Assay used: immunoSEQ multiplex PCR; TCRdb lists only in-frame clones, some missing. The data show approximately 150,000 clones, approximately 92% seen once. Sequencing used peripheral blood. These receptors all stem from a woman in her sixties with active COVID-19.

The chain joins TRBV28 to TRBJ2-1; 7 nucleotides line up with TRBD2. This CDR3 is 17 amino acids long. CDR1 MDHEN and CDR2 SYDVKM come from the germline V gene. With 1 base clipped from V and 4 bases from J, the junction kept 10 bases outside the gene matches. CDR3 DNA sequence: TGTGCCAGCAGTTTATACGGTCTAGCGGCGGAATACAATGAGCAGTTCTTC. Residues: CASSLYGLAAEYNEQFF.

The gene calls are TRBV14 and TRBJ1-5, with D perhaps TRBD1 (5 bases). V lost 3 bases, J lost 7 bases, and 7 bases lay in between. The CDR3 is made up of 12 amino acids. CDR1 is SGHDN, CDR2 FVKESK, per germline. This CDR3 is CASSQGPQPQHF. The DNA of the CDR3 is TGTGCCAGCAGCCAGGGGCCACAGCCCCAGCATTTT.

The chain combines TRBV28 with TRBJ1-2; D not resolved. Per the germline V gene, CDR1 is MDHEN and CDR2 is SYDVKM. V gave up 6 bases and J gave up 5 bases, with 13 bases separating them. The CDR3 is 13 amino acids. CDR3 amino acids: CASRQNSGYGYTF. The CDR3 bases are TGTGCCAGCAGACAAAACAGTGGATATGGCTACACCTTC.

The chain joins TRBV29-1 to TRBJ1-2, with 7 bases aligning to TRBD1. Germline CDR1 and CDR2: SQVTM and ANQGSEA. The CDR3 contains 14 residues. With V trimmed by 1 base and J by 7 bases, 9 bases remained unmatched. CDR3: CSVEARDSGLGYTF. In DNA, the CDR3 is TGCAGCGTTGAAGCCCGGGACAGTGGGCTTGGCTACACCTTC.

This chain joins TRBV28 and TRBJ2-1, with TRBD2 identical over 10 bases. The CDR3 loop spans 15 amino acids. Per the germline V gene, CDR1 is MDHEN and CDR2 is SYDVKM. The trim removed 6 bases at V and 6 bases at J, leaving 8 bases unmatched. CDR3 sequence (DNA): TGTGCCAGCAGAGGGAGCGGGAGGGCCTTCAATGAGCAGTTCTTC. Translation: CASRGSGRAFNEQFF. The full variable domain, in which reference TRBV28 and TRBJ2-1 provide the parts outside the CDR3, is DVKVTQSSRYLVKRTGEKVFLECVQDMDHENMFWYRQDPGLGLRLIYFSYDVKMKEKGDIPEGYSVSREKKERFSLILESASTNQTSMYLCASRGSGRAFNEQFFGPGTRLTVL.

This chain uses TRBV13 with TRBJ2-7; possibly TRBD2 for D (6 bases). Trimming took off 3 bases at V and 4 bases at J, with 16 bases between the two ends. Germline V lookup: CDR1 PRHDT, CDR2 FYEKMQ (reference sequence). This CDR3 spans 15 amino acids. This CDR3 is CASSLGIPRGYEQYF. In DNA, the CDR3 is TGTGCCAGCAGCTTGGGTATCCCACGGGGGTACGAGCAGTACTTC. The variable domain in full, completed from reference TRBV13 and TRBJ2-7, reads AAGVIQSPRHLIKEKRETATLKCYPIPRHDTVYWYQQGPGQDPQFLISFYEKMQSDKGSIPDRFSAQQFSDYHSELNMSSLELGDSALYFCASSLGIPRGYEQYFGPGTRLTVT.

The chain is built from TRBV5-6 and TRBJ1-2; TRBD1 matches at 7 bases. V lost 3 bases, J lost 4 bases, and 3 bases stayed unmatched. Germline V gene data show CDR1 as SGHDT and CDR2 as YYEEEE. This CDR3 has 13 residues. CDR3: CASSSDRAYGYTF. In nucleotides, the CDR3 is TGTGCCAGCAGCTCAGACAGGGCCTATGGCTACACCTTC.

The chain combines TRBV3-1 (or the pseudogene TRBV3-2) with TRBJ2-7, with TRBD1 identical over 12 bases. There are 15 residues in the CDR3. The J segment lost 5 bases and the V segment lost 4 bases, leaving 6 bases of the junction unmatched. Germline assignment: CDR1 LGHDT and CDR2 YNNKEL (reference sequence). DNA for the CDR3: TGTGCCAGCAGCCCCCGGGGACAGGGGGCAAACGAGCAGTACTTC. As protein: CASSPRGQGANEQYF.

The chain is built from TRBV5-1 and TRBJ2-5; D unclear. Germline loops: CDR1 SGHRS, CDR2 YFSETQ. Between the trimmed V and J ends, which lost 4 bases and 2 bases, there was a span of 6 bases. This CDR3 spans 12 amino acids. The CDR3 bases are TGCGCCAGCAGCCTATCTCAAGAGACCCAGTACTTC. Translated, it gives CASSLSQETQYF.

The genes are TRBV12-3 or TRBV12-4 and TRBJ2-1, with a possible D match to TRBD2 (7 bases). V lost 6 bases and J lost 10, with 16 bases in between. There are 13 residues in the CDR3. CDR3 residues: CASREGGRGEQFF. DNA of the CDR3: TGTGCCAGCAGGGAGGGGGGGAGAGGCGAGCAGTTCTTC.

This chain joins TRBV7-3 and TRBJ1-1, with a tentative D call TRBD1 (5 bases). Germline V gives CDR1 SGHTA, CDR2 FQGTGA. Trimming removed 5 bases from V and 11 bases from J, with 18 bases in between. CDR3 length equals 13 residues. CDR3: CASSPTASMLAFF. CDR3 in DNA: TGTGCCAGCAGCCCGACAGCCTCGATGTTGGCTTTCTTT. Filled out from reference TRBV7-3 and TRBJ1-1, the complete variable domain reads GAGVSQTPSNKVTEKGKYVELRCDPISGHTALYWYRQSLGQGPEFLIYFQGTGAADDSGLPNDRFFAVRPEGSVSTLKIQRTERGDSAVYLCASSPTASMLAFFGQGTRLTVV.

The V and J genes are TRBV19 and TRBJ2-1; 11 bases align to TRBD2. This CDR3 is 15 amino acids long. The trim removed 7 bases at V and 2 bases at J, leaving 4 bases unmatched. From germline, CDR1 is LNHDA and CDR2 SQIVND (reference sequence). CDR3 loop: CASTPGLAAYNEQFF. The DNA of the CDR3 is TGTGCCAGTACCCCGGGACTAGCGGCCTACAATGAGCAGTTCTTC.

This chain joins TRBV19 and TRBJ2-2; 9 bases fit TRBD1. This CDR3 is built from 16 residues. V shed 6 bases, J shed 3 bases, and the junction held 8 bases outside the gene matches. Germline V gene lookup returns CDR1 LNHDA and CDR2 SQIVND (reference sequence). The CDR3 coding sequence is TGTGCCAGTAGATCCCCCGGGGACAGGGACACCGGGGAGCTGTTTTTT. This codes for CASRSPGDRDTGELFF.

This clone has just one count. The V gene is TRBV19, the J gene TRBJ2-1; maybe TRBD2 (7 bases). The V end lost 2 bases, the J end lost 7 bases, and 21 bases lay between the germline ends. The CDR3 sequence is 17 residues long. CDR1 is LNHDA and CDR2 is SQIVND in the germline V gene (reference sequence). CDR3 DNA sequence: TGTGCCAGTAGTATAACAGGGTCGGTAGCGGGCAGGAATGAGCAGTTCTTC. Protein sequence: CASSITGSVAGRNEQFF.

V is TRBV27 and J is TRBJ1-2; TRBD1 matches 7 bases. J was trimmed by 6 bases and V by 11 bases; bases with no gene match: 12. Germline CDR1 reads MNHEY; CDR2 reads SMNVEV (reference sequence). This CDR3 contains 13 residues. The CDR3 sequence: CALHRTGRDGYTF. The CDR3 DNA is TGTGCCCTCCACCGGACAGGAAGGGATGGCTACACCTTC.

With regard to this clone: At one end, the junction sequence differs from germline, possibly due to a read error. The chain combines TRBV10-3 with TRBJ1-4, with 12 bases lining up with TRBD1. CDR3 length: 16 residues. Germline lookup yields CDR1 ENHRY and CDR2 SYGVKD. The chain's CDR3 is CAISESGDRGRWNLIF. In DNA, the CDR3 is TGTGCCATCAGTGAGTCAGGGGACAGGGGGCGATGGAACTTGATTTTT.

In this sample, this clone turned up once. CDR3 coding DNA: TGTGCCAGCAGTTCAAACAGGGGGCGGATAGCCAAAAACATTCAGTACTTC. As protein: CASSSNRGRIAKNIQYF. The gene calls are TRBV6-2 or TRBV6-3 and TRBJ2-4; 9 nucleotides line up with TRBD1. The CDR3 sequence is 17 residues long. V dropped 4 bases and J dropped 0; count of bases not matched to a gene: 7. The V gene's germline CDR1 is MNHEY and CDR2 SVGEGT.

The chain recombines TRBV5-4 with TRBJ2-7; D ambiguous. The germline V gene has CDR1 SGHNT and CDR2 YYREEE (reference sequence). V dropped 2 bases and J dropped 0 bases, with 9 bases sitting between them. The CDR3 has 14 amino acids. This CDR3 reads CASSLEQYSYEQYF. The CDR3 DNA is TGTGCCAGCAGCTTAGAGCAATACTCCTACGAGCAGTACTTC.

The chain couples TRBV28 to TRBJ1-2; 9 bases are a match to TRBD1. The CDR3 contains 16 residues. In germline, CDR1 is MDHEN, CDR2 SYDVKM. Losses at the gene ends were 5 bases for V and 4 bases for J; bases not matched to a gene: 11. CDR3 amino acids: CASSPPPGQGGYGYTF. DNA of the CDR3: TGTGCCAGCAGTCCGCCCCCGGGACAGGGAGGCTATGGCTACACCTTC.

The genes are TRBV15 and TRBJ1-4, with 10 bases aligning to TRBD1. Germline-derived CDR1 and CDR2 are LNHNV and YYDKDF (reference sequence). The length of the CDR3 is 17 residues. Trimming at V came to 8 bases and at J to 0 bases, leaving 9 bases not matched to a gene. Written as DNA, the CDR3 is TGTGCCACCCAGGGGACAGGGGTTTTGGCAACTAATGAAAAACTGTTTTTT. Protein product: CATQGTGVLATNEKLFF.

The chain uses TRBV5-1 and TRBJ1-1, with TRBD1 as a possible D gene (5 bases). CDR3 length equals 14 residues. V lost 4 bases and J 2 bases, leaving 12 bases between the germline ends. Germline V CDR1 and CDR2: SGHRS, YFSETQ. The CDR3 coding sequence is TGCGCCAGCAGCAATGCAGGGATAAACACTGAAGCTTTCTTT. Translating it yields CASSNAGINTEAFF.

V usage is TRBV29-1 and J usage is TRBJ1-5, with D possibly TRBD1 on 5 matching bases. CDR1 SQVTM and CDR2 ANQGSEA come from the germline V gene. V was shortened by 5 bases and J by 4 bases, with 12 bases between the two germline ends. This CDR3 has 13 residues. The CDR3 spells CSVSGTANQPQHF. The CDR3 DNA sequence: TGCAGCGTTAGCGGGACGGCGAATCAGCCCCAGCATTTT.

This chain uses TRBV4-1 with TRBJ1-2, with 7 bases aligning to TRBD1. In germline, CDR1 is MGHRA, CDR2 YSYEKL. The V and J ends lost 0 bases and 5 bases, in that order; junction bases with no gene match: 15. The CDR3 sequence is 18 residues long. The CDR3 reads CASSQDRGRGVPLYGYTF. The CDR3, as DNA: TGCGCCAGCAGCCAAGATCGGGGCAGGGGGGTACCCTTGTATGGCTACACCTTC.

The rearrangement uses TRBV5-4 and TRBJ2-1, with 10 bases aligning to TRBD2. The CDR3 length is 16 residues. V was clipped by 2 bases and J by 0 bases; unmatched bases: 2. Germline-derived CDR1 and CDR2 are SGHNT and YYREEE (reference sequence). CDR3 in amino acids: CASSLAGGLSYNEQFF. CDR3 nucleotides: TGTGCCAGCAGCTTAGCGGGAGGGCTCTCCTACAATGAGCAGTTCTTC.

This chain joins TRBV7-9 and TRBJ2-7, with 8 bases aligning to TRBD2. The J segment lost 3 bases and the V segment lost 4 bases, leaving 8 bases of the junction unmatched. The CDR3 is 15 residues long. Germline CDR1 SEHNR, CDR2 FQNEAQ (reference sequence). CDR3 in amino acids: CASSYSGSNDYEQYF. The DNA of the CDR3 is TGTGCCAGCAGCTACAGCGGGAGCAATGACTACGAGCAGTACTTC.

The rearrangement joins TRBV6-2 or TRBV6-3 to TRBJ1-1, with D perhaps TRBD1 (5 bases). The V end lost 2 bases, the J end lost 5 bases, and 24 bases lay between the germline ends. The CDR3 runs to 18 residues. CDR1 is MNHEY and CDR2 is SVGEGT in the germline V gene. CDR3 amino acids: CASSYRKGLHFSETEAFF. The CDR3 region has the DNA TGTGCCAGCAGTTACAGAAAGGGGCTTCATTTCAGTGAAACTGAAGCTTTCTTT.

The gene calls are TRBV4-2 and TRBJ2-1; TRBD2 agrees at 7 bases. CDR1 is LGHNA, CDR2 YNFKEQ, per germline. This CDR3 has 17 residues. The V segment lost 1 base and the J segment 8 bases; nucleotides outside the gene matches: 14. The CDR3 region has the DNA TGTGCCAGCAGCCAAGGGCTCCTAGCGGAAGCCTGGGATGAGCAGTTCTTC. It translates to CASSQGLLAEAWDEQFF.

Comments on this clone: One end of the junction does not line up with germline, which may come from a read error. The chain joins TRBV12-3 or TRBV12-4 to TRBJ1-2; 10 bases line up with TRBD1. This CDR3 is built from 12 residues. CDR3 sequence reads: CASSPDRGRGGF. CDR3 DNA: TGTGCCAGCAGCCCCGACAGGGGGCGGGGTGGCTTC.

This chain uses TRBV20-1 with TRBJ1-2; tentative D call: TRBD1 (5 bases). CDR3 length equals 13 residues. The V gene's germline CDR1 is DFQATT and CDR2 SNEGSKA (reference sequence). Trimming took 4 bases from V and 2 from J, leaving 11 bases between them. CDR3 coding DNA: TGCAGTGCTACTGAATCAGGGAACTATGGCTACACCTTC. The encoded protein is CSATESGNYGYTF.

The V and J genes are TRBV10-3 and TRBJ2-7; D gene uncertain. This CDR3 has 13 residues. The germline gives CDR1 ENHRY, CDR2 SYGVKD. V was pared by 3 bases and J by 1 base, with 7 bases between. The CDR3 here is CAISDTGSYEQYF. The CDR3 DNA reads TGTGCCATCAGTGACACCGGGTCCTACGAGCAGTACTTC.

The J gene is TRBJ2-5, the V gene TRBV5-5, with TRBD2 identical over 12 bases. Per germline, CDR1 SGHKS and CDR2 YYEKEE (reference sequence). With V trimmed by 0 bases and J by 5 bases, 5 bases remained unmatched. This CDR3 spans 16 amino acids. CDR3 coding DNA: TGTGCCAGCAGCTTGGAGCTAGCGGGAGGGCGGGAGACCCAGTACTTC. Protein: CASSLELAGGRETQYF.

This clone was recorded once. J is TRBJ2-2 and V is TRBV2; the match to TRBD2 covers 15 bases. The CDR3 runs 18 residues. V lost 7 bases, J lost 2 bases, and 8 bases stayed unmatched. Germline V lookup: CDR1 SNHLY, CDR2 FYNNEI. The CDR3: CASKKPGLAGGNTGELFF. As DNA, the CDR3 is TGTGCCAGCAAGAAGCCGGGACTAGCGGGAGGTAACACCGGGGAGCTGTTTTTT.